Listed below are T cell receptor beta chains from one sample, sequenced in a study of lymphopenia after photon versus proton radiotherapy. Here immunoSEQ multiplex PCR was the method, and the copy in TCRdb shows in-frame clones only, minus some. The sample comprises 65,000 to 90,000 clones, just under 95% of which are singletons, and about 2% rests with the top ten. The source was peripheral blood, collected from a patient treated with photon-based radiotherapy. The receptor source for this set is a woman in her forties with cholangiocarcinoma. Each CDR3 is given with its conserved first and last residue. Fields, in order: D gene, J gene, clone size, V gene, CDR3 DNA, CDR3 protein. The D gene is left open where the match is weak. Part of the rows lack a size; the others show once, few, many or a class for expanded clones.

d_gene: TRBD2
j_gene: TRBJ2-2
abundance: -
v_gene: TRBV5-1
CDR3nt: TGCGCCAGCAGGACCCGACTAGCGGGGGTGAGGAACACCGGGGAGCTGTTTTTT
CDR3aa: CASRTRLAGVRNTGELFF

d_gene: -
j_gene: TRBJ1-5
abundance: -
v_gene: TRBV5-6
CDR3nt: TGTGCCAGCAGCCTGGGGCGGGGGGTTGTGAATCAGCCCCAGCATTTT
CDR3aa: CASSLGRGVVNQPQHF

d_gene: -
j_gene: TRBJ2-7
abundance: -
v_gene: TRBV7-2
CDR3nt: TGTGCCAGCAGTCCTACAGACTACGAGCAGTACTTC
CDR3aa: CASSPTDYEQYF

d_gene: -
j_gene: TRBJ1-1
abundance: -
v_gene: TRBV28
CDR3nt: TGTGCCAGCAGTGGACAAATGAGAGAAGCTTTCTTT
CDR3aa: CASSGQMREAFF

d_gene: -
j_gene: TRBJ1-6
abundance: few
v_gene: TRBV6-1
CDR3nt: TGTGCCAGCAGTGAAAGGGATGGAGGTTCACCCCTCCACTTT
CDR3aa: CASSERDGGSPLHF

d_gene: -
j_gene: TRBJ1-2
abundance: once
v_gene: TRBV14
CDR3nt: TGTGCCAGCAGCCAAGGGTGGCGAGGCTACACCTTC
CDR3aa: CASSQGWRGYTF

d_gene: -
j_gene: TRBJ2-7
abundance: -
v_gene: TRBV6-1
CDR3nt: TGTGCCAGCAGTGAACGGACCGGGACCTCGTCCTACGAGCAGTACTTC
CDR3aa: CASSERTGTSSYEQYF

d_gene: -
j_gene: TRBJ1-1
abundance: -
v_gene: TRBV4-2
CDR3nt: TGTGCCAGCAGCCAAGAGGACAGCCCTGACACTGAAGCTTTCTTT
CDR3aa: CASSQEDSPDTEAFF

d_gene: -
j_gene: TRBJ2-1
abundance: -
v_gene: TRBV7-9
CDR3nt: TGTGCCAGCAGCTTAGAGCGGGCAAATCCACGTCCCTACAATGAGCAGTTCTTC
CDR3aa: CASSLERANPRPYNEQFF

d_gene: TRBD1
j_gene: TRBJ1-1
abundance: -
v_gene: TRBV9
CDR3nt: TGTGCCAGCAGCGTAGGACAGGGAAACACTGAAGCTTTCTTT
CDR3aa: CASSVGQGNTEAFF

d_gene: -
j_gene: TRBJ2-7
abundance: -
v_gene: TRBV7-2
CDR3nt: TGTGCCAGCAGCTTAGGGACAGATATTTACGAGCAGTACTTC
CDR3aa: CASSLGTDIYEQYF

d_gene: -
j_gene: TRBJ1-3
abundance: -
v_gene: TRBV5-1
CDR3nt: TGCGCCAGCAGCTCCTCCAGGGAGGACACCATATATTTT
CDR3aa: CASSSSREDTIYF

d_gene: TRBD2
j_gene: TRBJ2-1
abundance: -
v_gene: TRBV7-2
CDR3nt: TGTGCCAGCAGCTTAACGGCGGGAGGTTCCTACAATGAGCAGTTCTTC
CDR3aa: CASSLTAGGSYNEQFF

d_gene: -
j_gene: TRBJ1-6
abundance: once
v_gene: TRBV28
CDR3nt: TGTGCCAGCGCTCCTGGCGGAGGCTCCTATAATTCACCCCTCCACTTT
CDR3aa: CASAPGGGSYNSPLHF

d_gene: -
j_gene: TRBJ2-7
abundance: -
v_gene: TRBV18
CDR3nt: TGTGCCAGCTCACCACAGGTCCGGGACGAGCAGTACTTC
CDR3aa: CASSPQVRDEQYF

d_gene: -
j_gene: TRBJ2-7
abundance: -
v_gene: TRBV4-1
CDR3nt: TGCGCCAGCAGCCAAGATCGGGGCTTGGGGGCATTTAACGAGCAGTACTTC
CDR3aa: CASSQDRGLGAFNEQYF